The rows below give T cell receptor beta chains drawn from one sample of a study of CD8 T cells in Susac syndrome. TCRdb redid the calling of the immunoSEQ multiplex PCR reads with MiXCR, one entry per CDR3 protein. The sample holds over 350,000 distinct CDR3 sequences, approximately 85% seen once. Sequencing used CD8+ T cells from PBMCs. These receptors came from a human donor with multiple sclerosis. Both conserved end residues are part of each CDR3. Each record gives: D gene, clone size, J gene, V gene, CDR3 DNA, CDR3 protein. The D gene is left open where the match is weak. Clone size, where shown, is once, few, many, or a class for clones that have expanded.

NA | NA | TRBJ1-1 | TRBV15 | TGTGCCACCAGCATACAGGATAACACTGAAGCTTTCTTT | CATSIQDNTEAFF
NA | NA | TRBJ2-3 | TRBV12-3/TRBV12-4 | TGTGCCAGCAGTCCAGTAGAAGATACGCAGTATTTT | CASSPVEDTQYF
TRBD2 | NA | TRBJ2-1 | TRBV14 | TGTGCCAGCAGCCAAGTGGCGGGAGTTTCGATTGAGCAGTTCTTC | CASSQVAGVSIEQFF
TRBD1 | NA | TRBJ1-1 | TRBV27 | TGTGCCAGCAGTCAAACGATCCCGGGACAGGGTCGGGCTTTCTTT | CASSQTIPGQGRAFF
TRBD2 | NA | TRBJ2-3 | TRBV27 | TGTGCCAGCAGCCGGACTAGCGGGAGGGCGGATACGCAGTATTTT | CASSRTSGRADTQYF
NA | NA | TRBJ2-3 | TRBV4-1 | TGCGCCAGCAGCCAAGGGAGGGACGCTAGCACAGATACGCAGTATTTT | CASSQGRDASTDTQYF
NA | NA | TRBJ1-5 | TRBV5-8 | TGTGCCAGCAGCTTGGCCAGCAGGGTTGATCAGCCCCAGCATTTT | CASSLASRVDQPQHF
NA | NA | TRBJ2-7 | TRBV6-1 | TGTGCCAGCCGAGAAGGGAACGAGCAGTACTTC | CASREGNEQYF
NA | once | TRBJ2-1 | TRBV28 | TGTGCCAGCAGGCCTTTGAGCTCCTACAATGAGCAGTTCTTC | CASRPLSSYNEQFF
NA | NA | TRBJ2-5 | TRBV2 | TGTGCCAGCAGGGACCGCACAGGGAGAGAGACCCAGTACTTC | CASRDRTGRETQYF
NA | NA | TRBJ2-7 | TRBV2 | TGTGCCAGCAGTGGGGGATACACCTACGAGCAGTACTTC | CASSGGYTYEQYF
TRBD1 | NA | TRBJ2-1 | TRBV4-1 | TGCGCCAGCAGCCAAGATCAAGGGACAGGGAAATTGGGTGAGCAGTTCTTC | CASSQDQGTGKLGEQFF
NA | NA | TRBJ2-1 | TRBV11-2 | TGTGCCAGCAGCCACGGGACTGCACACAATGAGCAGTTCTTC | CASSHGTAHNEQFF
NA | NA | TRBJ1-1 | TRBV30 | TGTGCCTGGGCTGGGGGGTTTGGGGACACTGAAGCTTTCTTT | CAWAGGFGDTEAFF
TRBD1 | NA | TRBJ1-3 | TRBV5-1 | TGCGCCAGCAGCGCCGGGACAGCCTCTGGAAACACCATATATTTT | CASSAGTASGNTIYF
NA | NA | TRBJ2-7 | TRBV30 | TGTGCCTGGAGCCCCGGGACCGAGTACGAGCAGTACTTC | CAWSPGTEYEQYF
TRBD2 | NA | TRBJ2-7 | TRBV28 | TGTGCCAGCAGCCTGACTAGCGAGTCCTACGAGCAGTACTTC | CASSLTSESYEQYF
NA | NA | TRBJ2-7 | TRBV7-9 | TGTGCCAGCAAAACCTACGGCGACGAGCAGTACTTC | CASKTYGDEQYF
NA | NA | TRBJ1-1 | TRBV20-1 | TGCAGTGCCCGGCTATTGACGGAGAACACTGAAGCTTTCTTT | CSARLLTENTEAFF
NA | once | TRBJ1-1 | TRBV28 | TGTGCCAGCAGTTTACGACAGGAACCGAACACTGAAGCTTTCTTT | CASSLRQEPNTEAFF
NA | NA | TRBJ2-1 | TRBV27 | TGTGCCAGCAGTTTATCGGGAAGCCCGGGCGATGAGCAGTTCTTC | CASSLSGSPGDEQFF
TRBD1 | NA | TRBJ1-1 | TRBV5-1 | TGCGCCAGCAGCTTAACTACAGGGGCCACTGAAGCTTTCTTT | CASSLTTGATEAFF
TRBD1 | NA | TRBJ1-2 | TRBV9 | TGTGCCAGCAGCGTAGGAGACAGGGGGCTTCCTGGCTACACCTTC | CASSVGDRGLPGYTF
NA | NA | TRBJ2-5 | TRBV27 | TGTGCCAGCAGTTTTCGCGAGACCCAGTACTTC | CASSFRETQYF
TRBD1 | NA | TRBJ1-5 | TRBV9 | TGTGCCAGCAGCACAGGGACAGGGGGCACTCGTCTTGGCAATCAGCCCCAGCATTTT | CASSTGTGGTRLGNQPQHF
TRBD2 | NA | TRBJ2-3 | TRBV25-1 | TGTGCCAGCAGTGACACGGCAGGAAGGACTAGCGGGATATGGGATACGCAGTATTTT | CASSDTAGRTSGIWDTQYF
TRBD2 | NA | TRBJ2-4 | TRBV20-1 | TGCAGTGCTAGAGATTTACTAGCGGATATTCAGTACTTC | CSARDLLADIQYF
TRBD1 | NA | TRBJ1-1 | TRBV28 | TGTGCCAGCAGTTTCCCCCGGGACAGGGGAACTGAAGCTTTCTTT | CASSFPRDRGTEAFF